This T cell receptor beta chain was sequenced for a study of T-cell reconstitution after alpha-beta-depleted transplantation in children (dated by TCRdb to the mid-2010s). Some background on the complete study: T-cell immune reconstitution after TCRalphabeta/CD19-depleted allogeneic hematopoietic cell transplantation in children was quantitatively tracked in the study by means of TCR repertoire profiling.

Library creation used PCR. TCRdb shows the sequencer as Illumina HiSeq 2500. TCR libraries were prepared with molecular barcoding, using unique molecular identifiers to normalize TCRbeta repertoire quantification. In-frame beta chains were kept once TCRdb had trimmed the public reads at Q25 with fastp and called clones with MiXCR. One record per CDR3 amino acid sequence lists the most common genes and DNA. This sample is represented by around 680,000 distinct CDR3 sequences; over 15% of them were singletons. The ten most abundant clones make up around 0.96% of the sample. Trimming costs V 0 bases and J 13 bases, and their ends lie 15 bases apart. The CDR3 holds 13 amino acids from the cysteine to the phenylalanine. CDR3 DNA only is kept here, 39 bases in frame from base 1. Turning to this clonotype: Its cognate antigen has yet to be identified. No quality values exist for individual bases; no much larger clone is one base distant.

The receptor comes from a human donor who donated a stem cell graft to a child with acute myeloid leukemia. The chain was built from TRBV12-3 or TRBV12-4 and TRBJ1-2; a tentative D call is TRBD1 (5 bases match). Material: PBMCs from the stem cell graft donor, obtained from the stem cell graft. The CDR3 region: CASSLAAGPRRTF. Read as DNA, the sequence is TGTGCCAGCAGTTTAGCAGCGGGGCCTCGTCGCACCTTC.